This T cell receptor beta chain is drawn from a study of read filtering for tumor transcriptome and immune sequencing. In the study overall: DNase treatment preceded whole-transcriptome library preparation. Overall study results and limits: The sorted CD138-negative fraction was a mixed bone marrow immune population, not purified T cells.

V dropped 0 bases and J dropped 2 bases, with 10 bases sitting between them. The V gene's germline CDR1 is MNHEY and CDR2 SVGEGT. The CDR3 sequence is 15 residues long. From around 0.4 ug of RNA, a library with molecular barcoded alpha/delta and beta/gamma adaptors was made. MiXCR, run by TCRdb on the reads, gives a single entry per CDR3 protein. In the table there are 45,000 to 55,000 distinct CDR3 sequences, less than 15% of which are singletons. This clonotype was counted many times. Its antigen is as yet unknown. The rearrangement joins TRBV6-2 or TRBV6-3 to TRBJ2-5; D possibly corresponds to TRBD1 (5 bases). This TCR was sampled from a donor at least 40 years old with multiple myeloma. Sequencing was done on a sample of a population of CD138-negative cells sorted from bone marrow. The chain's CDR3 is CASSYSGSGQETQYF. CDR3 DNA: TGTGCCAGCAGTTACTCGGGATCAGGGCAAGAGACCCAGTACTTC.